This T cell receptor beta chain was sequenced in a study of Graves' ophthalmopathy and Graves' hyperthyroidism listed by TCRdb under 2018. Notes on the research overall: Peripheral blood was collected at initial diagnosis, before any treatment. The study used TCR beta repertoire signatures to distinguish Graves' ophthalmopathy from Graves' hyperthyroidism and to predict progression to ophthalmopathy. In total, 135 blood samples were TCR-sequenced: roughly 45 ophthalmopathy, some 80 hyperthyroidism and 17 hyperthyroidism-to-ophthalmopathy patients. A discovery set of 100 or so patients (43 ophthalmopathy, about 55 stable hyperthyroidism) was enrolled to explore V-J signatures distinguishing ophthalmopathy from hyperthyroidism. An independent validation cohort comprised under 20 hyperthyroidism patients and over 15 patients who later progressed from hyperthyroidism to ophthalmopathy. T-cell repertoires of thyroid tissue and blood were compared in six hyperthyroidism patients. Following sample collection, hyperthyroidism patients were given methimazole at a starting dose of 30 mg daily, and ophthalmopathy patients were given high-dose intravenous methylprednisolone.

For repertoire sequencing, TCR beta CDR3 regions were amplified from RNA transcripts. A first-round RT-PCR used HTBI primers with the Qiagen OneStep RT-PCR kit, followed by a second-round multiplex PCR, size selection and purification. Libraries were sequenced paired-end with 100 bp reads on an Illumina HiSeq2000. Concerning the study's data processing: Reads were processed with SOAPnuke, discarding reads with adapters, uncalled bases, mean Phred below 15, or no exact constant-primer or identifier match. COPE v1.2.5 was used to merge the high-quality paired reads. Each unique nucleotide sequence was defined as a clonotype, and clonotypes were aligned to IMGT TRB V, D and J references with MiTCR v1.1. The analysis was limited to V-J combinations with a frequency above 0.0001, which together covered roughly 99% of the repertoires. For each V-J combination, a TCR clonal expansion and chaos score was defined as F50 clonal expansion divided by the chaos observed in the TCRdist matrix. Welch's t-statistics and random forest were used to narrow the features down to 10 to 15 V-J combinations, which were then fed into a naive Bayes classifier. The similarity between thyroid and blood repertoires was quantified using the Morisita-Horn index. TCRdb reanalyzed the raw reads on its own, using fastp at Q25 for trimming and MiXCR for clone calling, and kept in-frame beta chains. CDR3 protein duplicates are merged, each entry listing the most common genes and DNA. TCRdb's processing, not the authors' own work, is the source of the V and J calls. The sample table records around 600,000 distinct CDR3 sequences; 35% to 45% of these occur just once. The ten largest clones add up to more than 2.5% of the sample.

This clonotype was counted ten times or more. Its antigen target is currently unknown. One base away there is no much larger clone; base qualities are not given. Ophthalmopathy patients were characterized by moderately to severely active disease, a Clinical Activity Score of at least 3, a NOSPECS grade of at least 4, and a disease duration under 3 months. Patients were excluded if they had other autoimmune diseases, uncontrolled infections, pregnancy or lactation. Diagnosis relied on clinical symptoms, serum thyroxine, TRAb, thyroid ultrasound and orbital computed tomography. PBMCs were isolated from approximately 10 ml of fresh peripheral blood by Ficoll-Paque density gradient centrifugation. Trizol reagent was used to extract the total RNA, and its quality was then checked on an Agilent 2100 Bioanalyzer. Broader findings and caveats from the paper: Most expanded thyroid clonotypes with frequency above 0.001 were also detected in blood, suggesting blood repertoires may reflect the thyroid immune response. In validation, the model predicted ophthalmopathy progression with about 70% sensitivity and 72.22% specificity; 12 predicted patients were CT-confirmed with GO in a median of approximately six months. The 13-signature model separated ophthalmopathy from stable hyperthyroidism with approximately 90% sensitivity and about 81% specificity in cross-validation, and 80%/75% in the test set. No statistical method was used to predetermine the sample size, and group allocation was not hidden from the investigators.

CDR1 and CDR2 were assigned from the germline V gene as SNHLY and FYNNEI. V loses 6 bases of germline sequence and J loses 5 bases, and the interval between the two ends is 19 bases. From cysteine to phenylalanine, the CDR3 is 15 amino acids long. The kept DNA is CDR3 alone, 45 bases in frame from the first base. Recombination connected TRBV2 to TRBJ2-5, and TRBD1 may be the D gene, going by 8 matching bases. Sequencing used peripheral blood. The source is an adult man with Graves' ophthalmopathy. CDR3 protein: CASSAQGGFLETQYF. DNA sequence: TGTGCCAGCAGCGCACAGGGGGGGTTTTTGGAGACCCAGTACTTC.